Presented here are 12 T cell receptor beta chains from one specimen sequenced in a study of early T cells in non-severe SARS-CoV-2 infection. Each CDR3 protein is one row after TCRdb ran MiXCR on the 5' RACE reads. The repertoire consists of fewer than 110,000 distinct CDR3 sequences, with over 8.5% occurring once and the leading ten covering under 9%. Sequenced: whole blood. The origin of the receptors is an adult who was a healthcare worker with PCR-confirmed SARS-CoV-2 infection or an uninfected control (not recorded which).

This clonotype was counted a few times. The chain uses TRBV28 and TRBJ2-3; the D is unclear. This CDR3 is built from 12 residues. V was clipped by 3 bases and J by 10 bases, with 11 bases between them. CDR1 MDHEN and CDR2 SYDVKM come from the germline V gene. The CDR3 loop is CASSLRLRSQYF. The CDR3 DNA reads TGTGCCAGCAGTTTGCGATTACGGTCGCAGTATTTT.

This chain connects TRBV27 to TRBJ1-4; D remains unclear. Germline CDR1 is MNHEY and CDR2 is SMNVEV (reference sequence). This CDR3 is built from 15 residues. V was cut by 5 bases and J by 0 bases, with 10 bases left in between. CDR3 protein: CASSPGVATNEKLFF. DNA for the CDR3: TGTGCCAGCAGTCCCGGAGTTGCAACTAATGAAAAACTGTTTTTT.

Of note for this clonotype: A clone one base away is much larger, so this may be a read error. The gene calls are TRBV20-1 and TRBJ2-1; D is possibly TRBD2 (5 bases). CDR1 is DFQATT, CDR2 SNEGSKA, per germline (reference sequence). The CDR3 extends over 11 amino acids. CDR3 residues: CSASRGNELFF. CDR3 bases: TGCAGTGCTAGTCGAGGGAATGAGCTGTTCTTC.

In this sample, this clonotype turned up a few times. The chain couples TRBV11-2 to TRBJ1-1; D remains ambiguous. The CDR3 sequence is 16 residues long. Trimming removed 3 bases from V and 4 bases from J, with 18 bases in between. The germline V gene encodes CDR1 SGHAT and CDR2 FQNNGV. CDR3 sequence: CASSLSRRRQRTEAFF. CDR3 DNA: TGTGCCAGCAGCTTGTCGCGGCGAAGGCAGCGCACTGAAGCTTTCTTT.

This clonotype turned up a few times. J is TRBJ2-7 and V is TRBV9; TRBD1 might be the D (5 bases). Looked up from germline, CDR1 is SGDLS and CDR2 is YYNGEE. Trimming stripped 4 bases from V and 3 bases from J, with 17 bases between. There are 15 residues in the CDR3. CDR3 region: CASSSQPGFNYEQYF. CDR3 DNA: TGTGCCAGCAGCTCCCAGCCAGGGTTTAACTACGAGCAGTACTTC.

This clonotype has just a few counts. The chain recombines TRBV7-9 with TRBJ1-1; D unclear. This CDR3 contains 13 residues. From germline, CDR1 is SEHNR and CDR2 FQNEAQ (reference sequence). Trimming shortened V by 5 bases and J by 1 base, and 8 bases separated the two germline ends. The CDR3 region is CASSLPGNTEAFF. The DNA for the CDR3 is TGTGCCAGCAGCCTCCCGGGGAACACTGAAGCTTTCTTT. Looking up the rest from reference TRBV7-9 and TRBJ1-1 gives the full variable domain: DTGVSQNPRHKITKRGQNVTFRCDPISEHNRLYWYRQTLGQGPEFLTYFQNEAQLEKSRLLSDRFSAERPKGSFSTLEIQRTEQGDSAMYLCASSLPGNTEAFFGQGTRLTVV.

This rearrangement joins TRBV6-5 to TRBJ2-7, with 10 bases aligning to TRBD1. Germline loops: CDR1 MNHEY, CDR2 SVGAGI. The trim removed 8 bases at V and 2 bases at J, leaving 6 bases unmatched. There are 14 residues in the CDR3. The CDR3 loop is CASRIGQGAYEQYF. CDR3 nucleotides: TGTGCCAGCCGAATAGGACAGGGGGCCTACGAGCAGTACTTC.

This clonotype was recorded a few times. V and J are TRBV11-2 and TRBJ1-2; 9 bases match TRBD1. The CDR3 extends over 13 amino acids. Germline V gene data show CDR1 as SGHAT and CDR2 as FQNNGV. Trimming at V came to 5 bases and at J to 7 bases, leaving 5 bases not matched to a gene. The CDR3 sequence is CASSPGQGSGYTF. The CDR3 nucleotides are TGTGCCAGCAGCCCCGGACAGGGGTCTGGCTACACCTTC.

This clonotype came up many times. The rearrangement links TRBV12-3 or TRBV12-4 to TRBJ2-5, with 7 bases identical to TRBD1. The V gene end was trimmed by 6 bases and the J gene end by 3 bases; junction bases not matched to a gene: 4. This CDR3 is built from 13 residues. CDR3 amino acids: CASRPGQEETQYF. The CDR3 region has the DNA TGTGCCAGCAGGCCCGGACAGGAAGAGACCCAGTACTTC.

This clonotype showed up many times. V and J are TRBV18 and TRBJ2-1, with 9 nucleotides matching TRBD1. Germline values: CDR1 KGHSH, CDR2 LQKENI. The V and J ends lost 3 bases and 1 base, in that order; junction bases with no gene match: 7. The CDR3 is 17 residues long. CDR3 protein: CASSPTPGTGSYNEQFF. The CDR3 DNA is TGTGCCAGCTCACCCACCCCCGGGACAGGGTCCTACAATGAGCAGTTCTTC.

Only a few counts were recorded for this clonotype. CDR3 DNA: TGTGCCAGTAGTATGGCTGCCGGCTTCAGCGAGCAGTACTTC. Protein product: CASSMAAGFSEQYF. V and J are TRBV19 and TRBJ2-7; D is unresolved. Germline CDR1 reads LNHDA; CDR2 reads SQIVND (reference sequence). V gave up 3 bases and J gave up 6 bases, with 15 bases separating them. There are 14 residues in the CDR3.

This clonotype was seen many times. The chain is built from TRBV19 and TRBJ2-1; 8 nucleotides agree with TRBD2. J gave up 8 bases and V 4 bases, and 4 bases lay outside the gene matches. This CDR3 is built from 13 residues. Germline-derived CDR1 and CDR2 are LNHDA and SQIVND (reference sequence). CDR3 residues: CASSSGRIYEQFF. Here the CDR3 DNA reads TGTGCCAGTAGTAGCGGGAGGATATATGAGCAGTTCTTC.